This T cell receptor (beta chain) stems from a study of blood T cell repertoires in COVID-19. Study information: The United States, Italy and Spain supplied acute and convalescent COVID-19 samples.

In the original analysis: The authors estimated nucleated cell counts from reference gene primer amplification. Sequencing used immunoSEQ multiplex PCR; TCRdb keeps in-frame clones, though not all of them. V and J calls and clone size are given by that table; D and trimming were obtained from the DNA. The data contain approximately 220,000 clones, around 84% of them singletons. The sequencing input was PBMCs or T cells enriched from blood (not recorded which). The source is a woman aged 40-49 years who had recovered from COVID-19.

The CDR3 region has the DNA TGTGCCAGCGGTGCGGAGAACACCGGGGAGCTGTTTTTT. Translating it yields CASGAENTGELFF. The chain carries TRBV7-2 and TRBJ2-2, with unresolved D. Looked up from germline, CDR1 is SGHTA and CDR2 is FQGNSA. The V gene lost 8 bases and the J gene lost 1 base, with 8 bases spanning the gap. This CDR3 has 13 residues.